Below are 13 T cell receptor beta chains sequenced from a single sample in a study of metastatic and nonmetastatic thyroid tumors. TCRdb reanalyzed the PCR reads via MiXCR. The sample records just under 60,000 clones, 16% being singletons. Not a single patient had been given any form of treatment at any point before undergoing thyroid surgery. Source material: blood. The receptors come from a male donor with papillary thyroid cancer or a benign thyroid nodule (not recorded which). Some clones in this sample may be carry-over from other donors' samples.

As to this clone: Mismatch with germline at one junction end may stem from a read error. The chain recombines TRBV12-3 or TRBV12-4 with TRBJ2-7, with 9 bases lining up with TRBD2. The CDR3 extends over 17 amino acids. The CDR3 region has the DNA TGTGCCAGCAGTTTGGCCCAAGGGCGGGGGGGTGCCTACGATCAGTACTTC. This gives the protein CASSLAQGRGGAYDQYF.

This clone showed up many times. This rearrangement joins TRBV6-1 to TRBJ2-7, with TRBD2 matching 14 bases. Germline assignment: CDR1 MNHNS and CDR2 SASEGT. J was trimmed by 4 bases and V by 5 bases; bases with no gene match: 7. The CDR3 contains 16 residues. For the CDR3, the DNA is TGTGCCAGCAGTCCGGGACTAGCGGGAGAGGGGTACGAGCAGTACGTC. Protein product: CASSPGLAGEGYEQYV.

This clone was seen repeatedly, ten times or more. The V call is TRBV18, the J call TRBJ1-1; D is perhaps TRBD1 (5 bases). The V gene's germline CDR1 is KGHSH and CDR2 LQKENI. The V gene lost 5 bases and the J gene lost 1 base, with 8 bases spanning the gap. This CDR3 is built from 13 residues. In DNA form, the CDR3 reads TGTGCCAGCTCAGCGACAGAGAACACTGAAGCTTTCTTT. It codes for CASSATENTEAFF.

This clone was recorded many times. CDR3 DNA sequence: TGTGCCAGCAGTTTTCCTCCGGGACAGGGGGATCGCTACACCTTC. It yields the protein CASSFPPGQGDRYTF. The chain carries TRBV28 and TRBJ1-2; the match to TRBD1 covers 11 bases. V was clipped by 3 bases and J by 9 bases; unmatched bases: 9. The CDR3 consists of 15 residues. Germline V gene lookup returns CDR1 MDHEN and CDR2 SYDVKM.

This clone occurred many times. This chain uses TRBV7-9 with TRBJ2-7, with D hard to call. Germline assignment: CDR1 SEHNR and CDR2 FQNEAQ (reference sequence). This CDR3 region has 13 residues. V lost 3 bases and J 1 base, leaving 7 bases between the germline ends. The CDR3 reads CASSLSESYEQYF. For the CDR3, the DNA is TGTGCCAGCAGCTTGTCCGAATCCTACGAGCAGTACTTC. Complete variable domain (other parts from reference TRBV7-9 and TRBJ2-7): DTGVSQNPRHKITKRGQNVTFRCDPISEHNRLYWYRQTLGQGPEFLTYFQNEAQLEKSRLLSDRFSAERPKGSFSTLEIQRTEQGDSAMYLCASSLSESYEQYFGPGTRLTVT.

For the CDR3, the DNA is TGTGCCTGGAGTGGAGCCGCTAGCAATCAGCCCCAGCATTTT. This encodes CAWSGAASNQPQHF. The chain employs TRBV30 and TRBJ1-5; D remains ambiguous. The CDR3 has 14 residues. The V end lost 1 base, the J end lost 0 bases, and 7 bases lay between the germline ends. Germline CDR1 GTSNPN, CDR2 SVGIG (reference sequence).

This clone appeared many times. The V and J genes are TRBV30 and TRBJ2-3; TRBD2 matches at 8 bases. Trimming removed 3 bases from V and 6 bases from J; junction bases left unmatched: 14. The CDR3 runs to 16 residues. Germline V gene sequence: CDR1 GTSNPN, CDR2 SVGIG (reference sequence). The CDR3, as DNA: TGTGCCTGGAGCTTCCCTGGCGGGGGGCCATATGATACGCAGTATTTT. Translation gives CAWSFPGGGPYDTQYF.

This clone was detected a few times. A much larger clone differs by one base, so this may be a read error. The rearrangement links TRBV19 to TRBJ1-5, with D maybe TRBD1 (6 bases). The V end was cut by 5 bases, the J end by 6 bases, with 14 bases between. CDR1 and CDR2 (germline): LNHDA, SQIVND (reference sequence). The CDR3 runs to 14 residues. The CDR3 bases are TGTGCCAGTAGTCCCGCGGGGGGGGCTCAGCCCCAGCATTTT. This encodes CASSPAGGAQPQHF.

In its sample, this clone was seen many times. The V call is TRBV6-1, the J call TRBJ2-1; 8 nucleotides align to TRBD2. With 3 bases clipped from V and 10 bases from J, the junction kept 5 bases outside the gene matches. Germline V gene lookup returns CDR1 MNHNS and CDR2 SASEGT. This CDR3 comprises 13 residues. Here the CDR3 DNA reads TGTGCCAGCAGTGACGACCGGGGGGGGGAGCAGTTCTTC. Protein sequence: CASSDDRGGEQFF.

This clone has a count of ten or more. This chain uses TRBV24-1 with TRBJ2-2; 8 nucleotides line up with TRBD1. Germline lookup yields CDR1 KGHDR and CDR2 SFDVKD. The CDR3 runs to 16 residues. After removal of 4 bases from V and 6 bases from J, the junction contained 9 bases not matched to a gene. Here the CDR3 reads CATSDLGQVGAGELFF. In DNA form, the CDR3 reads TGTGCCACCAGTGACCTGGGACAGGTCGGCGCCGGGGAGCTGTTTTTT.

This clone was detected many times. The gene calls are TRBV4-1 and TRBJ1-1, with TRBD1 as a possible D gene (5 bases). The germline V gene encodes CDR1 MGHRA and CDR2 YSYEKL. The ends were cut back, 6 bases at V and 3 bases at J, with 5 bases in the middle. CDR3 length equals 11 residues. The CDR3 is CASRGDTEAFF. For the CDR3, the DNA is TGCGCCAGCAGAGGGGACACTGAAGCTTTCTTT.

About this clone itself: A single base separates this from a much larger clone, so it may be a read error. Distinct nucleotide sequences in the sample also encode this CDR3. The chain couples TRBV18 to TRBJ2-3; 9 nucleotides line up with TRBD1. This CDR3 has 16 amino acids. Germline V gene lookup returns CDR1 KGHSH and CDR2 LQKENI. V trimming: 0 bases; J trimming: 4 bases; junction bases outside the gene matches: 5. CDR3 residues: CASSPPGGQGADTQYF. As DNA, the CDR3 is TGTGCCAGCTCACCACCTGGGGGACAGGGAGCAGATACGCAGTATTTT.

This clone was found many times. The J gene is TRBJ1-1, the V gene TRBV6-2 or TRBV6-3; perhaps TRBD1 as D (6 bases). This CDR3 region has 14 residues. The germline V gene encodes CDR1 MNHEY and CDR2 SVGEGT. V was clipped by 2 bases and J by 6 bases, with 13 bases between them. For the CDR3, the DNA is TGTGCCAGCAGTTACGGACAGAGGGTCGCTGAAGCTTTCTTT. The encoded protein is CASSYGQRVAEAFF.